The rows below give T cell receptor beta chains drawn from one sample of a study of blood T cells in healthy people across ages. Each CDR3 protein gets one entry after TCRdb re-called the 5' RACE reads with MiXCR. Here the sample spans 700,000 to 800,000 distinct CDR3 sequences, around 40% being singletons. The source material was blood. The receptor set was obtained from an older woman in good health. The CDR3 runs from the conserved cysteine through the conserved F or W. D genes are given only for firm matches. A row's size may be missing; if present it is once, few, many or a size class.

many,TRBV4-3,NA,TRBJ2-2,CASSQDALARWLFF,TGCGCCAGCAGCCAAGACGCTTTGGCGCGTTGGCTGTTTTTT
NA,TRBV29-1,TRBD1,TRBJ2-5,CSVGGDRGRQETQYF,TGCAGCGTTGGGGGAGACAGGGGGAGGCAAGAGACCCAGTACTTC
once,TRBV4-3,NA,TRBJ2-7,CASSQGAGGLYEQYF,TGCGCCAGCAGCCAAGGTGCCGGGGGCCTCTACGAGCAGTACTTC
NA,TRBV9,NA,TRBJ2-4,CASSVAPGILAKNIQYF,TGTGCCAGCAGCGTAGCTCCGGGGATTCTAGCCAAAAACATTCAGTACTTC
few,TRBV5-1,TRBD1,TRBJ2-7,CASSLWQGASYEQYF,TGCGCCAGCAGCTTGTGGCAGGGGGCTAGCTACGAGCAGTACTTC
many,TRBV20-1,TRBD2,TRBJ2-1,CSARSSGAGYNEQFF,TGCAGTGCTAGAAGTAGCGGGGCGGGTTACAATGAGCAGTTCTTC
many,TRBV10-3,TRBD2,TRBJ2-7,CAISESGLAGYEQYF,TGTGCCATCAGTGAGTCGGGACTAGCGGGTTACGAGCAGTACTTC
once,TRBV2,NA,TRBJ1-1,CAGSEQNLEAFF,TGTGCCGGCAGTGAGCAGAACCTTGAAGCTTTCTTT
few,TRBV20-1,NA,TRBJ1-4,CSARSSTNEKLFF,TGCAGTGCTAGATCGTCAACTAATGAAAAACTGTTTTTT
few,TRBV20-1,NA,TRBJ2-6,CSAESGANVLTF,TGCAGTGCCGAATCTGGGGCCAACGTCCTGACTTTC
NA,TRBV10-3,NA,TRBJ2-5,CAISGGAGETQYF,TGTGCCATCAGTGGGGGGGCCGGAGAGACCCAGTACTTC
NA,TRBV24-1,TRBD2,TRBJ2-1,CATSGYRAGGPNEQFF,TGTGCCACCAGTGGGTACCGAGCGGGAGGGCCGAATGAGCAGTTCTTC
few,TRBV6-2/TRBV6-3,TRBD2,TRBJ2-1,CASSYSTSGYNEQFF,TGTGCCAGCAGTTACTCGACTAGCGGGTACAATGAGCAGTTCTTC
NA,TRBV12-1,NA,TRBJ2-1,CASSFDRSSGSYNEQFF,TGTGCCAGCAGCTTTGACCGTTCTAGCGGGTCATACAATGAGCAGTTCTTC
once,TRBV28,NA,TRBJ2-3,CASSLARAGLIDTQYF,TGTGCCAGCAGTTTGGCGCGGGCGGGATTGATAGATACGCAGTATTTT
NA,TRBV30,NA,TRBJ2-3,CASESGQASDTQYF,TGTGCCAGCGAATCGGGACAAGCCTCAGATACGCAGTATTTT
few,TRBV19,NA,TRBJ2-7,CASSMGAGAGSYEQYF,TGTGCCAGTAGTATGGGCGCGGGCGCCGGCTCCTACGAGCAGTACTTC
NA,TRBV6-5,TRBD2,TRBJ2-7,CASSSGLAGGSSYEQYF,TGTGCCAGCAGTTCCGGACTAGCGGGGGGCAGCTCCTACGAGCAGTACTTC
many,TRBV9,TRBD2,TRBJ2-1,CASSGTSGGFDEQFF,TGTGCCAGCAGCGGAACTAGCGGGGGGTTCGATGAGCAGTTCTTC
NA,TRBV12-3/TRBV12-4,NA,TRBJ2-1,CASNPSGWGPYNEQFF,TGTGCCAGCAACCCGAGTGGATGGGGTCCATACAATGAGCAGTTCTTC
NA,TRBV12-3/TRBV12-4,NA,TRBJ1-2,CASSFVAEAGYGYTF,TGTGCCAGCAGTTTCGTAGCCGAGGCCGGCTATGGCTACACCTTC
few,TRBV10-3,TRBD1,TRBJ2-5,CAIGTEETQYF,TGTGCCATTGGGACAGAAGAGACCCAGTACTTC
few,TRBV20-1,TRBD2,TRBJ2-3,CSARPAGVGTDTQYF,TGCAGTGCTAGACCGGCGGGAGTGGGCACAGATACGCAGTATTTT
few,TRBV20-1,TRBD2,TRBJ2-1,CSAKTGLGLAGGLSSEQFF,TGCAGTGCTAAGACCGGTTTGGGACTAGCGGGAGGCCTCTCTAGTGAGCAGTTCTTC
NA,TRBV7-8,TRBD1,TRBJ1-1,CASNPTGAGTEAFF,TGTGCCAGCAACCCGACAGGGGCCGGCACTGAAGCTTTCTTT
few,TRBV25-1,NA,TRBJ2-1,CATWVWENEQFF,TGTGCCACCTGGGTCTGGGAGAATGAGCAGTTCTTC
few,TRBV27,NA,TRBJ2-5,CASSLSGPADRREETQYF,TGTGCCAGCAGTTTATCGGGTCCGGCAGACCGACGGGAAGAGACCCAGTACTTC
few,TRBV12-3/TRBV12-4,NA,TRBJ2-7,CASSFSQGTYEQYF,TGTGCCAGCAGTTTTAGCCAGGGGACCTACGAGCAGTACTTC
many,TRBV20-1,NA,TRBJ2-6,CSASIQGANVLTF,TGCAGTGCTAGCATACAGGGGGCCAACGTCCTGACTTTC
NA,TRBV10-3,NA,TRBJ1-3,CAISYSDISGNTIYF,TGTGCCATCAGTTACAGTGACATTTCTGGAAACACCATATATTTT
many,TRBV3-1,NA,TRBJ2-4,CASSQGGAQANIQYF,TGTGCCAGCAGCCAAGGGGGGGCGCAGGCAAACATTCAGTACTTC
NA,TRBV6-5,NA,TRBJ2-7,CASSYALSDSFEQYF,TGTGCCAGCAGTTACGCCCTTAGCGACTCCTTCGAGCAGTACTTC
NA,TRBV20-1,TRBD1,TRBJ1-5,CSARVTGEGNQPQHF,TGCAGTGCTAGAGTGACAGGGGAGGGCAATCAGCCCCAGCATTTT
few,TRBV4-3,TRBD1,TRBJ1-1,CASSQDLAGGNTEAFF,TGCGCCAGCAGCCAAGATCTCGCAGGGGGGAACACTGAAGCTTTCTTT
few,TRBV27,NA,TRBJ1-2,CASSLRRGEGYTF,TGTGCCAGTAGTTTACGCCGGGGGGAGGGCTACACCTTC
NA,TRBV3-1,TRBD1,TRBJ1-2,CASSPPGQGLRNYGYTF,TGTGCCAGCAGTCCCCCGGGACAGGGTCTTCGAAACTATGGCTACACCTTC
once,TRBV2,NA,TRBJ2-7,CASSEDQQSSYEQYF,TGTGCCAGCAGTGAGGATCAACAGTCCTCCTACGAGCAGTACTTC
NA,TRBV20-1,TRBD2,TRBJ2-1,CSASSGGHHNEQFF,TGCAGTGCTAGTTCGGGGGGGCACCACAATGAGCAGTTCTTC
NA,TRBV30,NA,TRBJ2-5,CAWTGGPQETQYF,TGTGCCTGGACCGGGGGGCCCCAAGAGACCCAGTACTTC
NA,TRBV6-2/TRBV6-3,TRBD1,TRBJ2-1,CASRPGQGSNEQFF,TGTGCCAGCAGACCGGGACAGGGAAGCAATGAGCAGTTCTTC
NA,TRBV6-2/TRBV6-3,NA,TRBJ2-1,CASSFRADEQFF,TGTGCCAGCAGTTTCAGAGCCGATGAGCAGTTCTTC
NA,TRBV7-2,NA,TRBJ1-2,CASSSNQGSGYGYTF,TGTGCCAGCAGCTCGAACCAGGGATCGGGCTATGGCTACACCTTC
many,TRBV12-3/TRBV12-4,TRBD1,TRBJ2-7,CASSPPGTAYEQYF,TGTGCCAGCAGTCCACCCGGGACAGCCTACGAGCAGTACTTC
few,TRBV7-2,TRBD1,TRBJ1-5,CASSSRGGGYNNQPQHF,TGTGCCAGCAGCTCCAGGGGGGGAGGGTATAACAATCAGCCCCAGCATTTT
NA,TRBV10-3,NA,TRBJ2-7,CAISQGLRNSYEQYF,TGTGCCATCAGTCAAGGGCTCCGAAACTCCTACGAGCAGTACTTC
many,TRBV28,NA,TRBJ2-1,CASTSAGTTNYNEQFF,TGTGCCAGCACCTCCGCGGGGACCACAAACTACAATGAGCAGTTCTTC